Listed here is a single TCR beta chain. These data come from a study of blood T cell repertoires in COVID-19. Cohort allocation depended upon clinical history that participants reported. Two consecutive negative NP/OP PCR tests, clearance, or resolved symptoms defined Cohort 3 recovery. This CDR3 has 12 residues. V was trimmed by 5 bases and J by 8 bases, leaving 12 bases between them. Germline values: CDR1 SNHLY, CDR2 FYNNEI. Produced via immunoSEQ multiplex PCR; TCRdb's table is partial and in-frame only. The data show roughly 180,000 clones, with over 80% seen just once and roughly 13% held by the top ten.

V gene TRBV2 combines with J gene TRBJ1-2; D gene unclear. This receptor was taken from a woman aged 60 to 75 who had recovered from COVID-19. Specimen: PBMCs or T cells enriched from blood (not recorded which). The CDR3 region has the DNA TGTGCCAGCAGTAAGGACTTGGGCGGCTACACCTTC. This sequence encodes CASSKDLGGYTF.